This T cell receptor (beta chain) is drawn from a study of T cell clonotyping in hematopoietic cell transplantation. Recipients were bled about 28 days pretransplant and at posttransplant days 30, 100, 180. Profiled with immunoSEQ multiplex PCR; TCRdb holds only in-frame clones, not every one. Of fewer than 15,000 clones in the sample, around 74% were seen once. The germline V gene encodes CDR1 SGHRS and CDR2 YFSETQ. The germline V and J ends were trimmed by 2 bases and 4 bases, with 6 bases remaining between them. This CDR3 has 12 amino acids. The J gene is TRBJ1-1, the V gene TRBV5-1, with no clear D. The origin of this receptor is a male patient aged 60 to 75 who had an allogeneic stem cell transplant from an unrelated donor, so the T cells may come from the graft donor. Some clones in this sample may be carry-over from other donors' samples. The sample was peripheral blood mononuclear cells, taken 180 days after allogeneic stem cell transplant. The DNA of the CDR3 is TGCGCCAGCAGCTTCGGGCCCACTGAAGCTTTCTTT. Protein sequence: CASSFGPTEAFF.